What follows is one TCR beta chain and its context. Under the authors' procedure: Estimation of nucleated cell counts relied on the amplification of reference gene primers. The method was immunoSEQ multiplex PCR; TCRdb's version includes in-frame clones alone and lacks a portion of them. That table supplies the V and J calls and clone size; D and trimming were determined from the DNA. The sample shows approximately 72,000 clones, more than 70% of them seen only once. This sample was taken from a study of blood T cell repertoires in COVID-19. Background on the study: Samples taken during acute and convalescent COVID-19 were collected in the United States, Italy and Spain. In each case, the material was cDNA or gDNA derived from T cells, B-cell-depleted T cells, or PBMCs.

Germline V CDR1 and CDR2: MNHEY, SMNVEV (reference sequence). The CDR3 runs to 15 residues. V was clipped by 4 bases and J by 7 bases, with 17 bases between them. The receptor was derived from a woman older than 75 with active or convalescent COVID-19. The sequencing input was peripheral blood. This rearrangement joins TRBV27 to TRBJ2-4; no firm D call. The CDR3 protein is CASSYGTQAWNIQYF. The DNA for the CDR3 is TGTGCCAGCAGTTACGGCACACAAGCGTGGAACATTCAGTACTTC.